A selection of T cell receptor beta chains follows, all from one sample in a study of shared clonotypes between healthy human individuals. Sequencing used immunoSEQ multiplex PCR; TCRdb keeps in-frame clones, though not all of them. The table shows some 2,000,000 clones, with approximately 95% occurring only once. The specimen was naive CD4+ T cells sorted from blood. The receptors were gathered from a man younger than 35 in good health. Each CDR3 is given with its conserved first and last residue.

length: 16; V: TRBV28; CDR3: CASSFPRVLDTGELFF
length: 16; V: TRBV21-1; CDR3: CASSKRSRENTGELFF
length: 18; V: TRBV10-3; CDR3: CAISEVPRPGRTNYGYTF
length: 13; V: TRBV6-6; CDR3: CASTQTTLREQYF
length: 14; V: TRBV11-2; CDR3: CASSQIPGAYEQYF
length: 18; V: TRBV7-3; CDR3: CASSPLRDRKATNEKLFF
length: 15; V: TRBV9; CDR3: CASSIPAEDGETQYF
length: 17; V: TRBV4-3; CDR3: CASSQVPRASPNNEQFF
length: 13; V: TRBV28; CDR3: CASSITGPGELFF
length: 15; V: TRBV5-1; CDR3: CASSLDLGSYNEQFF
length: 18; V: TRBV9; CDR3: CASSVGDLRTSGANEQFF
length: 14; V: TRBV5-1; CDR3: CASSLESPTDTQYF
length: 14; V: TRBV5-6; CDR3: CASSLGGGDEKLFF
length: 16; V: TRBV6-1; CDR3: CASSAPRDILGVTQYF
length: 15; V: TRBV5-1; CDR3: CASSFTGTGIYEQYF
length: 16; V: TRBV5-1; CDR3: CASSLGAQATNEKLFF
length: 15; V: TRBV5-1; CDR3: CASALPLAGGDTQYF
length: 15; V: TRBV9; CDR3: CASSVQPGTAYGYTF
length: 13; V: TRBV28; CDR3: CASSSGGTDTQYF
length: 13; V: TRBV5-1; CDR3: CASSFQGNTEAFF
length: 15; V: TRBV28; CDR3: CASSLPAGSGQPQHF
length: 16; V: TRBV2; CDR3: CASRRAGFGVGYEQYF
length: 19; V: TRBV5-1; CDR3: CASSRPTSGRDGSSYEQYF
length: 11; V: TRBV5-8; CDR3: CASSLIGEQYF
length: 14; V: TRBV6-1; CDR3: CASSEARVYQPQHF
length: 13; V: TRBV29-1; CDR3: CSALDRANTEAFF
length: 14; V: TRBV7-2; CDR3: CASSQLAGSYEQYF
length: 14; V: TRBV5-1; CDR3: CASSLGTNGNTIYF
length: 14; V: TRBV28; CDR3: CASRGWDRRAEQYF
length: 14; V: TRBV6-1; CDR3: CASVLDANTGELFF
length: 14; V: TRBV5-1; CDR3: CASSLGRDNEKLFF
length: 11; V: TRBV5-1; CDR3: CASSFEKTQYF